This T cell receptor (beta chain) was documented in a study of PD-1 blockade in classical Hodgkin lymphoma. Germline lookup yields CDR1 SGHRS and CDR2 YFSETQ. This CDR3 has 16 amino acids. Profiling relied on immunoSEQ multiplex PCR, and the TCRdb table lists in-frame clones only, not all of them. The sample includes 6,000 to 7,500 clones, 70% to 85% seen only once; the top ten take roughly 30%. Time point indicated: cycle 4 day 1 (C4D1), after less than seven weeks of nivolumab. After autologous stem cell transplantation all patients relapsed, and prior brentuximab vedotin exposure differed between cohorts. Turning to this clone: An end of the junction differs from the germline gene, which may be a read error.

Specimen: peripheral blood mononuclear cells (PBMCs), collected before the fourth cycle of nivolumab. This clonotype was obtained from a human donor with classical Hodgkin lymphoma. The chain is built from TRBV5-1 and TRBJ1-5; TRBD1 agrees at 9 bases. The CDR3 reads CASSLGDRAGDQSQHF. CDR3 DNA: TGCGCCAGCAGCTTGGGGGACAGGGCCGGGGATCAGTCCCAGCATTTT.